This section outlines one TCR beta chain sequence together with its context. Per the authors' pipeline: Amplifying reference gene primers gave estimates of nucleated cell counts. Generated by immunoSEQ multiplex PCR, the TCRdb table keeps only in-frame clones and is missing some. That table is the source of V, J and clone size, and D and trimming were worked out from the DNA. Here the sample spans 250,000 to 300,000 clones, roughly 90% being singletons. Germline V gene lookup returns CDR1 SGDLS and CDR2 YYNGEE. Trimming took 1 base from V and 3 from J, leaving 8 bases between them. The CDR3 is 14 amino acids. This sample was taken from a study of blood T cell repertoires in COVID-19. Looking at the study overall: Italy, Spain and the United States were the sources of the convalescent and acute COVID-19 samples.

The V gene is TRBV9, the J gene TRBJ1-3; D is possibly TRBD1 (5 bases). The source of this sequence is a woman aged 55-70 years with acute or convalescent COVID-19. Sequencing was carried out using peripheral blood. For the CDR3, the DNA is TGTGCCAGCAGCGTACAGGGCGATGGAAACACCATATATTTT. Translation gives CASSVQGDGNTIYF.